This T cell receptor (beta chain) was found in a study of cytomegalovirus exposure and HLA in healthy donors (dated by TCRdb to 2015 to 2018). General notes on the study: An earlier analysis of under 600 of the donors reported 250 to 300 Gb of sequence data and some 100 million unique TCR beta sequences from roughly 200 million T cells. An early release that covered 640 HLA-typed donors contained 300 to 350 gigabases of sequencing data and 70 million to 100 million unique TCR sequences. Of the 350 to 450 genotyped donors, approximately 81% were placed in the genetic ancestry cluster associated with self-reported Caucasian donors. The study aimed to test whether signatures of past pathogen exposure could be identified by cataloging public T cell receptors. The study used immunosequencing to profile the T cell repertoires of approximately 640 subjects and linked those repertoires to cytomegalovirus serostatus. Along with the 666-subject first cohort, a separate validation cohort of approximately 110 different subjects was used. To predict cytomegalovirus infection status, the study combined high-throughput TCR immunosequencing, statistical association of individual TCRs with disease status, and machine learning. A later analysis re-examined previously published TCR beta repertoires from 610 or so donors and added high-resolution HLA genotyping to investigate patterns of TCR occurrence. Rather than drawing on any new phenotypic data, the later analysis identified candidate immune exposures from TCR beta sequences and the way those sequences occurred across donors. An earlier analysis of 587 of the donors used high-throughput TCR beta sequencing to judge whether each TCR beta V gene segment behaved as functional or pseudogenic. Alongside the repertoire data, information on donor age, sex, ethnicity and CMV serostatus was compiled. Genome-wide SNP genotypes for about 65% of the 666 donors were used in a later genetic analysis, which treated that subset as a discovery cohort. Every repertoire in the discovery cohort had been generated on one and the same sequencing platform. HLA typing covered class I and class II loci at four-digit resolution. The number of donors typed differed by locus, with about 629-640 for A, B, C, DRB1 and DQB1, around 520 for DQA1, 600 to 610 for DPA1, and 400 to 490 for DPB1. Four or five DR-DQ haplotypes were handled as single units for association and clustering because linkage in the cohort was strong. Across around 400 genotyped donors of the cohort, an average of about 240,000 unique TCR beta nucleotide sequences per donor were sequenced, and roughly 18% of those sequences were non-productive. The study at large found these results: Because HLA typing was unavailable for some donors at each locus, only the typed subset was used in association tests. The classifier was reported to diagnose cytomegalovirus status with high specificity and sensitivity in both the original and validation cohorts. At a false discovery rate of 0.05, a later analysis linked around 17,000 TCR beta sequences to specific HLA alleles. In a later genetic analysis, fewer N-insertions in productive TCRs were reported among donors in an Asian-associated ancestry cluster than the approximately 710-donor mean. In a later analysis, HLA-associated TCR beta chains were found to be more clonally expanded and to have lower generation probabilities than equally common non-associated chains. A cluster of highly shared sequence variants was judged likely to represent a technical artifact of the sequencing pipeline. Some IMGT-functional V segments, including TRBV6-2 and TRBV6-3, could not be told apart with the 87-base-pair reads, so those segments were excluded. In an earlier analysis of some 550 of the donors, most TCR beta V segments were observed in productive rearrangements about 87% or about 30% of the time, broadly matching IMGT annotations. In a later analysis, several top co-occurrence clusters were reported to appear linked to parvovirus B19, influenza, CMV and Epstein-Barr virus. A later analysis found that TCR association rates varied across HLA loci, with DRB1 alleles showing the most associated TCRs and HLA-C alleles the fewest. Three of the identified cytomegalovirus-associated TCR beta chains were confirmed in vitro to be specific for cytomegalovirus antigens. In a later genetic analysis, a missense DCLRE1C variant was associated with V-gene and J-gene trimming of TCR beta chains, and the association was replicated in an independent cohort. The study gave a list of 150 to 200 TCR beta chains associated with cytomegalovirus. This cohort had only TCR beta chains sequenced, and the lack of alpha or paired-chain data limited which features could be detected. A later analysis found that most CMV-associated TCR beta chains appeared HLA-restricted, with HLA associations seemingly driven largely by CMV exposure. Over 15 rarely observed V segments, including chromosome 9 orphons, were excluded from the earlier analysis of a few hundred of the donors because counts were too low. While some public TCRs were present in many individuals, most TCR sequences turned up only very rarely across donors. It was suggested by the authors that the approach could potentially be generalized to other disease states and immunological phenotypes. CMV serostatus was the only immune exposure information available for the cohort. Linkage disequilibrium might explain the correlated functional status among segregating V segments, but an unknown experimental factor could not be excluded. Assigning TCR associations to individual alleles was difficult when HLA alleles, especially DR and DQ, strongly co-occurred. Presence/absence analyses assumed roughly uniform sequencing depth across donors, an assumption that may not hold. A further reported finding was that TCR beta sequences accurately predicted the HLA-A and HLA-B alleles for most subjects in the first cohort.

Trimmed from V: 4 bases; trimmed from J: 0 bases; junction bases lacking a gene match: 23. As encoded in the germline V gene, CDR1 is LGHNA while CDR2 is YNFKEQ. The CDR3, cysteine through phenylalanine, is 23 amino acids long. Only the CDR3 portion is preserved as DNA: 69 bases, with reading frame beginning at the first base. The cohort was made up of approximately 670 healthy bone marrow donors. All cohort members were sampled while nominally healthy, although unrecorded immune exposures were likely present. The donor was CMV seronegative and was included in the group of several hundred seronegative cohort members. Each donor provided a peripheral blood sample, and peripheral blood mononuclear cells were used for TCR beta sequencing. The Qiagen DNeasy Blood Extraction Kit was used to extract genomic DNA from the blood cell samples. Of note for this clone: Its target antigen remains unknown. Base qualities are not at hand, and no much larger clone is one base apart.

To prepare the library, the immunoSEQ multiplex PCR assay was applied. The multiplex PCR relied on a mix of 60 forward primers for TCR Vbeta segments and 13 reverse primers for TCR Jbeta segments. Amplification of the CDR3 region of rearranged TCR beta genes was performed with a multiplex PCR assay on genomic DNA. On the Illumina HiSeq System, the amplified TCR beta libraries were sequenced as 87-base-pair reads. As for the authors' bioinformatics: A later analysis counted 75 million to 100 million unique TCR beta chains across the 500 to 850 repertoires, and 10 million to 11 million of these chains were shared by at least two donors. A nearest-neighbor algorithm error-corrected the raw reads and collapsed the reads into unique sequences, merging closely related sequences to remove PCR and sequencing errors. V, D and J gene segments were assigned by aligning CDR3 sequences to IMGT reference sequences. For a sequence to be retained, a match of at least six nucleotides was required to both a V gene segment and a J gene segment. A rearrangement was called productive if the CDR3 had no stop codons and remained in frame with V and J, and every other rearrangement was called non-productive. Following IMGT convention, CDR3 was defined as the stretch from the second conserved V-encoded cysteine up to the conserved J-encoded phenylalanine. The earlier analysis of 450 to 750 of the donors excluded any sequence lacking an unambiguous match to a single V gene segment. An earlier analysis of a few hundred of the donors classified V segments as functional when productive rearrangements were above 56.7% and as segregating when the standard deviation between donors was above 5%. A statistical classification framework was built to diagnose cytomegalovirus status from the catalog of TCR beta chain sequences. V and J gene assignment, in a later analysis, came from comparing TCR nucleotide sequences with IMGT/GENE-DB human TR gene sequences. Using the TCRdist pipeline, a later analysis assigned CDR3 sequences along with most-parsimonious VDJ recombination scenarios. In a later analysis, every TCR beta chain was defined by the combination of its CDR3 amino acid sequence and its V-gene family, and reads without a unique V-gene family were dropped. A later analysis removed 500 to 650 highly shared, low-generation-probability nucleotide sequences to deal with suspected cross-contamination and a sequencing artifact. In a later analysis, a clonal expansion index for each public chain was calculated from normalized within-repertoire ranks of inferred template counts. Generation probabilities in a later analysis came from a VDJ recombination model fitted to out-of-frame rearrangements, and those results were checked against IGoR. In a later analysis, TCR-TCR, TCR-HLA and TCR-CMV co-occurrence was scored with hypergeometric tests, and a repertoire-size bias correction was applied to TCR pairs. False discovery rates were estimated in a later analysis by permuting HLA or CMV assignments 20 times. In a later analysis, co-occurring TCRs were grouped with DBSCAN, and TCRdist sequence similarity was added when clustering was performed within HLA-allele-positive subsets. Repertoires with fewer than 30,000 or more than 120,000 public chains were left out of co-occurrence clustering, as were about five repertoires with anomalous nucleotide sharing. TCRdb's version of the immuneACCESS table is confined to in-frame rearrangements and falls short of the full clone set. An unresolved V gene accounts for under half of the shortfall where checked; the remainder is of unknown origin. D and trimming were read from the DNA, whereas the V and J calls and clone size are those reported in that table. This sample comprises some 200,000 clones, roughly 85% of them detected only once. The ten largest clones add up to approximately 1.5% of the sample.

Sequenced material: PBMCs. The sequence derives from a woman aged 18-29 years in good health and CMV-seronegative. Here the chain combines TRBV4-2 and TRBJ2-4, and 11 bases in between align with TRBD2. For the CDR3, the sequence is CASSPRWLAGGGRGYLAKNIQYF. The nucleotides are TGTGCCAGCAGCCCACGGTGGCTAGCGGGAGGTGGCCGGGGCTATCTAGCCAAAAACATTCAGTACTTC.